The 7 T cell receptor beta chains listed next were all sequenced from one sample in a study of T-cell reconstitution after alpha-beta-depleted transplantation in children. Unique molecular identifiers featured in how the TCRbeta library was prepared. MiXCR, run by TCRdb on the PCR reads, gives a single entry per CDR3 protein. The sample consists of 500,000 to 750,000 distinct CDR3 sequences, 27% of them appearing once. The sample in question was PBMCs, obtained before TCRalphabeta/CD19-depleted stem cell transplant. These receptors were taken from a boy in the first two years of life with Wiskott-Aldrich syndrome, due to receive a stem cell transplant.

This chain connects TRBV6-2 or TRBV6-3 to TRBJ2-1; no clear D. Germline CDR1 and CDR2: MNHEY and SVGEGT. Trimming removed 6 bases at V and 9 bases at J, with 9 bases between. The CDR3 sequence is 11 residues long. CDR3: CASSPGVEQFF. The CDR3 DNA reads TGTGCCAGCAGCCCGGGTGTTGAGCAGTTCTTC.

This clonotype was seen a handful of times. The chain uses TRBV5-5 and TRBJ2-7; TRBD1 is a possible D gene (8 bases). The CDR3 is 15 residues long. In germline, CDR1 is SGHKS, CDR2 YYEKEE (reference sequence). The ends were cut back, 4 bases at V and 5 bases at J, with 19 bases in the middle. CDR3 region: CASSGFRTGRDEQYF. CDR3 DNA: TGTGCCAGCAGCGGATTCCGGACAGGGAGGGACGAGCAGTACTTC.

Only one count was recorded for this clonotype. At one boundary the junction diverges from the germline segment, which might be a read error. This sequence joins TRBV7-6 and TRBJ1-2, with TRBD1 as a possible D gene (6 bases). CDR1 is SGHVS and CDR2 is FNYEAQ in the germline V gene. The CDR3 extends over 13 amino acids. The CDR3 spells CASSLQGNYGFTF. The CDR3 DNA sequence: TGTGCCAGCAGCCTTCAGGGGAACTATGGCTTCACCTTC.

The gene calls are TRBV5-1 and TRBJ2-1; 9 bases agree with TRBD2. CDR1 SGHRS and CDR2 YFSETQ come from the germline V gene. The CDR3 has 13 amino acids. J gave up 7 bases and V 4 bases, and 3 bases lay outside the gene matches. The CDR3 nucleotides are TGCGCCAGCAGCCCGGGACTAGCTAATGAGCAGTTCTTC. It yields the protein CASSPGLANEQFF.

The genes are TRBV5-1 and TRBJ2-7; 7 bases map to TRBD1. Trimming at V came to 4 bases and at J to 0 bases, leaving 7 bases not matched to a gene. Germline CDR1 is SGHRS and CDR2 is YFSETQ. The CDR3 consists of 15 residues. The chain's CDR3 is CASSILTGNSYEQYF. The CDR3, as DNA: TGCGCCAGCAGCATATTGACAGGGAACTCCTACGAGCAGTACTTC.

This chain links TRBV7-2 with TRBJ2-3; D possibly corresponds to TRBD1 (6 bases). Germline V CDR1 and CDR2: SGHTA, FQGNSA. V gave up 7 bases and J gave up 2 bases, with 16 bases separating them. This CDR3 comprises 15 residues. CDR3 coding DNA: TGTGCCAGCACCGCAGGGTACAGGGCCACAGATACGCAGTATTTT. Its translation is CASTAGYRATDTQYF.

In its sample, this clonotype was seen a few times. This chain joins TRBV5-1 and TRBJ1-2, with TRBD1 as a possible D gene (5 bases). With 3 bases removed from V and 6 bases from J, the gap between germline ends came to 12 bases. The germline gives CDR1 SGHRS, CDR2 YFSETQ. The CDR3 runs 13 residues. Here the CDR3 DNA reads TGCGCCAGCAGCTATCCGGGGACTCATGGCTACACCTTC. Translation: CASSYPGTHGYTF.